Listed below are T cell receptor beta chains from one sample, sequenced in a study of chemoradiotherapy in HPV16-positive cancers. Sequencing used immunoSEQ multiplex PCR; TCRdb keeps in-frame clones, though not all of them. The sample holds roughly 14,000 clones, around four fifths seen once. This specimen was collected from a patient who underwent chemoradiotherapy. These receptors all come from a human donor with HPV-associated anogenital cancer. The CDR3 runs from the conserved cysteine through the conserved F or W. Each record gives: CDR3 protein, CDR3 DNA, D gene, J gene, V gene, clone size. The D gene is left open where the match is weak. Expanded clones are given a class, and other clones once, few, many or no size at all.

CASSSPRTEEAFF | TGTGCCAGCAGCTCACCTAGGACCGAAGAAGCTTTCTTT | - | TRBJ1-1 | TRBV7-9 | once
CASSLQPGPTYEQYF | TGTGCCAGCAGCCTGCAACCGGGCCCAACCTACGAGCAGTACTTC | - | TRBJ2-7 | TRBV11-2 | -
CASSQEGVVDGYTF | TGCGCCAGCAGCCAAGAAGGGGTAGTCGATGGCTACACCTTC | - | TRBJ1-2 | TRBV4-1 | few
CASTKDRNPLGYTF | TGTGCCAGCACTAAAGACAGGAACCCCTTGGGCTACACCTTC | - | TRBJ1-2 | TRBV6-5 | -
CAWATNEKLFF | TGTGCCTGGGCTACAAATGAAAAACTGTTTTTT | - | TRBJ1-4 | TRBV30 | -
CASSGEDIRAEKLFF | TGTGCCAGCAGCGGAGAGGACATCAGGGCTGAAAAACTGTTTTTT | - | TRBJ1-4 | TRBV9 | -
CSVLYYPTGLGGELFF | TGCAGCGTTCTCTACTACCCGACAGGGCTAGGCGGGGAGCTGTTTTTT | TRBD1 | TRBJ2-2 | TRBV29-1 | -
CASSLLGGPLNEQFF | TGTGCCAGCAGTCTCCTAGGGGGCCCCCTGAATGAGCAGTTCTTC | TRBD1 | TRBJ2-1 | TRBV6-5 | -
CAISVEGKGYGYTF | TGTGCCATCAGTGTAGAAGGGAAGGGCTATGGCTACACCTTC | - | TRBJ1-2 | TRBV10-3 | few
CASSGISGTTDTQYF | TGCGCCAGCAGCGGAATCAGCGGAACCACAGATACGCAGTATTTT | - | TRBJ2-3 | TRBV5-1 | -
CASSLEHGEQFF | TGCGCCAGCAGCTTGGAACACGGTGAGCAGTTCTTC | - | TRBJ2-1 | TRBV5-1 | few
CASSQSTEPSPIYNEQFF | TGTGCCAGCAGCCAATCGACAGAACCTTCCCCAATCTACAATGAGCAGTTCTTC | - | TRBJ2-1 | TRBV16 | -
CASSPGTANYGYTF | TGCGCCAGCAGCCCCGGGACAGCTAACTATGGCTACACCTTC | TRBD1 | TRBJ1-2 | TRBV4-3 | -
CASSSAYEQFF | TGTGCCAGTAGTTCGGCGTACGAGCAGTTCTTC | - | TRBJ2-1 | TRBV19 | -
CASSKTTGEQFF | TGTGCCAGCAGCAAGACTACGGGTGAGCAGTTCTTC | - | TRBJ2-1 | TRBV7-2 | -
CASSLSRSTDTQYF | TGTGCCAGCAGTTTATCGCGATCCACAGATACGCAGTATTTT | - | TRBJ2-3 | TRBV27 | -
CASSPTGQTNTEAFF | TGTGCCAGCAGCCCAACGGGACAGACGAACACTGAAGCTTTCTTT | TRBD1 | TRBJ1-1 | TRBV7-9 | -
CASSPLGLGEQFF | TGTGCCAGCAGTCCCCTCGGGTTGGGTGAGCAGTTCTTC | - | TRBJ2-1 | TRBV6-5 | once
CASFRTPTRKWSSYNSPLHF | TGTGCCAGCTTCCGGACGCCTACCCGCAAATGGAGCTCCTATAATTCACCCCTCCACTTT | - | TRBJ1-6 | TRBV6-4 | once
CASSSLIGAQEQYF | TGTGCCAGCAGCTCCCTTATAGGGGCCCAAGAGCAGTACTTC | - | TRBJ2-7 | TRBV7-2 | -
CASSLGPRDSYGYTF | TGTGCCAGCAGCTTGGGCCCCCGGGACAGCTATGGCTACACCTTC | TRBD1 | TRBJ1-2 | TRBV5-4 | -
CASSVEATGELFF | TGTGCCAGCAGTGTTGAGGCAACCGGGGAGCTGTTTTTT | - | TRBJ2-2 | TRBV6-4 | -
CASSKTRSETQYF | TGTGCCAGTAGTAAGACCCGAAGCGAGACCCAGTACTTC | - | TRBJ2-5 | TRBV19 | -
CASNPSAGGIGELFF | TGTGCCAGCAACCCTTCGGCAGGGGGCATAGGGGAGCTGTTTTTT | TRBD1 | TRBJ2-2 | TRBV28 | -
CAIREEQGNSPLHF | TGTGCCATCCGAGAGGAGCAGGGAAATTCACCCCTCCACTTT | - | TRBJ1-6 | TRBV10-3 | few
CASLSTFNEQFF | TGTGCCAGCCTATCCACTTTCAATGAGCAGTTCTTC | - | TRBJ2-1 | TRBV28 | once
CASSEDLDSGREQYF | TGTGCCAGCAGTGAAGATCTGGACAGCGGTAGGGAGCAGTACTTC | - | TRBJ2-7 | TRBV6-1 | -
CASSPLSGQGYGNTIYF | TGTGCCAGCAGCCCCCTAAGTGGACAGGGGTATGGAAACACCATATATTTT | TRBD1 | TRBJ1-3 | TRBV4-2 | -
CSGERTSGETQYF | TGCAGCGGGGAAAGGACTAGCGGGGAGACCCAGTACTTC | TRBD2 | TRBJ2-5 | TRBV29-1 | -
CASSLDSSSGNTIYF | TGTGCCAGCAGCTTGGACAGTAGCTCTGGAAACACCATATATTTT | - | TRBJ1-3 | TRBV13 | -
CAWSVNLVNEQFF | TGTGCCTGGAGTGTAAACCTAGTCAATGAGCAGTTCTTC | - | TRBJ2-1 | TRBV30 | -
CASSPGGVNTEAFF | TGTGCCAGCAGCCCGGGAGGCGTGAACACTGAAGCTTTCTTT | - | TRBJ1-1 | TRBV7-9 | -
CASGPRQGIAEAFF | TGTGCCAGCGGCCCCAGACAGGGGATCGCTGAAGCTTTCTTT | TRBD1 | TRBJ1-1 | TRBV5-6 | -
CASSLGTGGEQYF | TGTGCCAGTAGCCTCGGGACAGGCGGCGAGCAGTACTTC | TRBD1 | TRBJ2-7 | TRBV19 | -
CASLSADRDFVGYTF | TGTGCCAGTCTTTCCGCAGACAGGGACTTTGTTGGCTACACCTTC | TRBD1 | TRBJ1-2 | TRBV28 | -
CAISAGRGPTDTQYF | TGTGCCATATCGGCCGGGCGGGGGCCCACAGATACGCAGTATTTT | - | TRBJ2-3 | TRBV25-1 | -
CASGLVMGGYTF | TGTGCTAGTGGTTTGGTAATGGGGGGCTACACCTTC | - | TRBJ1-2 | TRBV12-5 | -
CASSSRGFGGELFF | TGTGCCAGCAGCTCCAGGGGTTTCGGCGGGGAGCTGTTTTTT | - | TRBJ2-2 | TRBV7-3 | -
CASSIVGAPSGYTF | TGTGCCAGTAGTATAGTGGGGGCGCCGTCCGGCTACACCTTC | - | TRBJ1-2 | TRBV19 | -
CASSATIGLNTEAFF | TGTGCCAGCTCAGCAACGATCGGACTGAACACTGAAGCTTTCTTT | - | TRBJ1-1 | TRBV18 | few
CASSQDLSETQYF | TGCGCCAGCAGCCAAGATCTATCAGAGACCCAGTACTTC | - | TRBJ2-5 | TRBV4-3 | -
CASSQEYEQYF | TGTGCCAGCAGTCAGGAATACGAGCAGTACTTC | - | TRBJ2-7 | TRBV6-6 | few
CAWTDLEIAFF | TGTGCCTGGACGGACTTAGAGATAGCTTTCTTT | - | TRBJ1-1 | TRBV30 | -
CASSFRDRGFPQAFF | TGTGCCAGCAGCTTTCGGGACAGGGGTTTCCCCCAAGCTTTCTTT | TRBD1 | TRBJ1-1 | TRBV7-9 | -
CASSSRADRPYGYTF | TGTGCCAGCAGCTCACGGGCGGACAGACCCTATGGCTACACCTTC | - | TRBJ1-2 | TRBV7-2 | few
CASQVLRQGGDTEAFF | TGTGCCAGCCAAGTTTTAAGACAGGGAGGGGACACTGAAGCTTTCTTT | TRBD1 | TRBJ1-1 | TRBV11-2 | -
CAVHSGGVNGYTF | TGTGCCGTACACTCAGGGGGCGTGAATGGCTACACCTTC | TRBD1 | TRBJ1-2 | TRBV27 | few
CASSEQQGITEAFF | TGTGCCAGCAGCGAACAACAGGGGATCACTGAAGCTTTCTTT | TRBD1 | TRBJ1-1 | TRBV9 | -
CASKRTVETQYF | TGTGCCAGCAAACGGACAGTAGAGACCCAGTACTTC | - | TRBJ2-5 | TRBV7-9 | -
CASSKGASHGYTF | TGTGCCAGCAGCAAAGGGGCATCCCATGGCTACACCTTC | - | TRBJ1-2 | TRBV21-1 | -
CASSRGLQPQHF | TGTGCCAGCAGCCGGGGACTTCAGCCCCAGCATTTT | - | TRBJ1-5 | TRBV5-8 | -
CASSGGTGKGNQPQHF | TGTGCCAGCAGTGGGGGGACAGGGAAGGGCAATCAGCCCCAGCATTTT | TRBD1 | TRBJ1-5 | TRBV2 | -
CASRLAGGHEELFF | TGTGCCAGTAGGCTAGCGGGGGGGCACGAGGAGCTGTTTTTT | TRBD2 | TRBJ2-2 | TRBV19 | -
CASSLPAGANVLTF | TGTGCCAGCAGCCTCCCAGCTGGGGCCAACGTCCTGACTTTC | - | TRBJ2-6 | TRBV7-9 | -
CASSPGGRDWTGELFF | TGTGCCAGCAGCCCGGGGGGCAGGGACTGGACCGGGGAGCTGTTTTTT | - | TRBJ2-2 | TRBV7-9 | once
CASSLLSASYEQYF | TGTGCCAGCAGCCTGTTGTCGGCTTCCTACGAGCAGTACTTC | - | TRBJ2-7 | TRBV5-6 | -
CASSLVLADIKSSYNEQFF | TGTGCCAGCAGCTTAGTGCTAGCGGACATTAAGAGCTCCTACAATGAGCAGTTCTTC | TRBD2 | TRBJ2-1 | TRBV11-3 | -
CASSAPTGSGQPQHF | TGTGCCAGCAGTGCGCCGACAGGGTCAGGTCAGCCCCAGCATTTT | TRBD1 | TRBJ1-5 | TRBV28 | -